These 17 T cell receptor beta chains were all obtained from the same sample, sequenced in a study of blood T cells in healthy people across ages. It was with a sample-barcoded 5' primer and a J-beta primer mix that a second PCR of about 6 to 12 cycles was run. Via MiXCR, TCRdb re-called the 5' RACE reads, giving one row per CDR3 protein. The sample lists hundreds of thousands of distinct CDR3 sequences, roughly 50% occurring once. Sequenced: blood. These receptors all come from a man aged 35 to 55 in good health.

The chain couples TRBV5-1 to TRBJ2-6, with D hard to call. Between the trimmed V and J ends, which lost 3 bases and 0 bases, there was a span of 13 bases. Per the germline V gene, CDR1 is SGHRS and CDR2 is YFSETQ. There are 17 residues in the CDR3. CDR3 protein: CASSYLIGNSGANVLTF. The CDR3 region has the DNA TGCGCCAGCAGCTATTTAATTGGCAACTCTGGGGCCAACGTCCTGACTTTC. Looking up the rest from reference TRBV5-1 and TRBJ2-6 gives the full variable domain: KAGVTQTPRYLIKTRGQQVTLSCSPISGHRSVSWYQQTPGQGLQFLFEYFSETQRNKGNFPGRFSGRQFSNSRSEMNVSTLELGDSALYLCASSYLIGNSGANVLTFGAGSRLTVL.

The rearrangement joins TRBV27 to TRBJ2-1, with a possible D match to TRBD2 (6 bases). The V gene lost 2 bases and the J gene lost 0 bases, with 14 bases spanning the gap. From germline, CDR1 is MNHEY and CDR2 SMNVEV (reference sequence). This CDR3 has 17 residues. The CDR3 sequence: CASSLLSGESSYNEQFF. The CDR3 DNA reads TGTGCCAGCAGTTTACTTTCGGGGGAGAGCTCCTACAATGAGCAGTTCTTC.

The CDR3, as DNA: TGTGCCGATCCTCACACATTCCTGGGGGGAGAGACCCAGTACTTC. Protein product: CADPHTFLGGETQYF. This chain links TRBV15 with TRBJ2-5, with D possibly matching TRBD2 (6 bases). CDR1 and CDR2 from the germline V gene are LNHNV and YYDKDF (reference sequence). The CDR3 spans 15 residues. Trimming cost V 11 bases and J 4 bases, with 23 bases left between them.

This clonotype has only a few counts. The chain is built from TRBV7-2 and TRBJ2-5; D is unclear. The CDR3 covers 14 residues. Deletions cut 5 bases from V and 0 bases from J, with 10 bases between. Germline V gene sequence: CDR1 SGHTA, CDR2 FQGNSA. CDR3 region: CASSQWGYQETQYF. CDR3 DNA: TGTGCCAGCAGCCAATGGGGATACCAAGAGACCCAGTACTTC.

The chain joins TRBV6-2 or TRBV6-3 to TRBJ2-1; 9 bases fit TRBD2. In germline, CDR1 is MNHEY, CDR2 SVGEGT. Unmatched junction bases numbered 6, after V lost 1 base and J lost 8 bases. The CDR3 covers 15 residues. CDR3 bases: TGTGCCAGCAGTTACTTTAGCGGGAGCATAGATGAGCAGTTCTTC. Translated: CASSYFSGSIDEQFF.

The gene calls are TRBV27 and TRBJ2-3, with D tentatively TRBD1 or TRBD2 (5 bases each). The CDR3 covers 15 residues. Trimming took 2 bases from V and 3 from J, leaving 12 bases between them. The germline gives CDR1 MNHEY, CDR2 SMNVEV (reference sequence). DNA of the CDR3: TGTGCCAGCAGTTTACTTAGGGGAGCGACAGATACGCAGTATTTT. This encodes CASSLLRGATDTQYF.

The table lists this clonotype with many counts. The CDR3 spells CASSLHPRSYEQYF. As DNA, the CDR3 is TGTGCCAGCAGCTTGCATCCTCGCTCCTACGAGCAGTACTTC. The V call is TRBV11-1, the J call TRBJ2-7; D remains unclear. CDR3 length: 14 residues. V lost 3 bases and J 0 bases, leaving 9 bases between the germline ends. CDR1 SGHAT and CDR2 FQDESV come from the germline V gene (reference sequence).

This clonotype was seen a few times. The rearrangement uses TRBV6-5 and TRBJ2-7, with 12 nucleotides matching TRBD1. V trimming: 5 bases; J trimming: 6 bases; junction bases outside the gene matches: 8. Germline CDR1 MNHEY, CDR2 SVGAGI. The CDR3 length is 15 residues. The CDR3 sequence is CASSPPGTGGFEQYF. CDR3 DNA: TGTGCCAGCAGTCCCCCCGGGACAGGGGGCTTCGAGCAGTACTTC.

V usage is TRBV3-1 and J usage is TRBJ1-2, with TRBD1 matching 7 bases. Germline V gene sequence: CDR1 LGHDT, CDR2 YNNKEL (reference sequence). This CDR3 has 16 residues. V lost 7 bases and J lost 4; bases outside the gene matches: 15. DNA of the CDR3: TGTGCCAGCACCACAACCCCGACAGGGAGCATCTATGGCTACACCTTC. Translating gives CASTTTPTGSIYGYTF.

The V call is TRBV28, the J call TRBJ2-1; D tentatively fits TRBD1 or TRBD2 (5 bases each). The CDR3 has 15 amino acids. Germline V CDR1 and CDR2: MDHEN, SYDVKM. V dropped 2 bases and J dropped 1 base, with 9 bases sitting between them. The CDR3 here is CASSLEGLSYNEQFF. CDR3 DNA sequence: TGTGCCAGCAGTTTAGAGGGGCTATCCTACAATGAGCAGTTCTTC.

A single count supports this clonotype. This sequence joins TRBV4-3 and TRBJ2-1, with 7 bases aligning to TRBD2. From germline, CDR1 is LGHNA and CDR2 YSLEER. The CDR3 spans 16 residues. Trimming took 1 base from V and 3 from J; bases not matched to a gene: 6. CDR3 loop: CASSQGALAVYNEQFF. CDR3 bases: TGCGCCAGCAGCCAAGGTGCGCTAGCGGTCTACAATGAGCAGTTCTTC.

The chain recombines TRBV7-3 with TRBJ1-6; no clear D gene. Looked up from germline, CDR1 is SGHTA and CDR2 is FQGTGA. This CDR3 spans 14 amino acids. Deletions cut 0 bases from V and 6 bases from J, with 6 bases between. CDR3 in amino acids: CASSLTGINSPLHF. CDR3 bases: TGTGCCAGCAGCTTAACCGGGATTAATTCACCCCTCCACTTT.

This clonotype was recorded once. The rearrangement uses TRBV6-6 and TRBJ1-2; 9 bases are shared with TRBD1. The CDR3 runs 15 residues. Germline V CDR1 and CDR2: MNHNY, SVGAGI (reference sequence). Unmatched junction bases numbered 4, after V lost 4 bases and J lost 1 base. CDR3 in amino acids: CASSWGQGGNYGYTF. The CDR3 nucleotides are TGTGCCAGCAGTTGGGGACAGGGCGGTAACTATGGCTACACCTTC.

V gene TRBV27 combines with J gene TRBJ2-1; 10 positions match TRBD2. This CDR3 region has 17 residues. The V and J ends lost 2 bases and 5 bases, in that order; junction bases with no gene match: 9. Germline CDR1 reads MNHEY; CDR2 reads SMNVEV (reference sequence). CDR3 amino acids: CASSLLAGVGPHNEQFF. CDR3 in DNA: TGTGCCAGCAGTTTACTAGCGGGGGTCGGGCCCCACAATGAGCAGTTCTTC.

Many counts were recorded for this clonotype. The chain links TRBV29-1 to TRBJ2-3; 9 bases fit TRBD1. The ends lost 6 bases at V and 1 base at J; junction bases unmatched: 2. The CDR3 extends over 13 amino acids. The V gene's germline CDR1 is SQVTM and CDR2 ANQGSEA. The CDR3 DNA follows: TGCAGCGTCAGACAGGGGGGCACAGATACGCAGTATTTT. The encoded protein is CSVRQGGTDTQYF.

This sequence joins TRBV12-3 or TRBV12-4 and TRBJ2-3, with 8 bases aligning to TRBD2. J gave up 4 bases and V 3 bases, and 6 bases lay outside the gene matches. The CDR3 is made up of 15 amino acids. CDR3 in DNA: TGTGCCAGCAGTTTTAAGCGGGGGCCCGCAGATACGCAGTATTTT. Translating it yields CASSFKRGPADTQYF.

The gene calls are TRBV15 and TRBJ1-4; D is undetermined. The CDR3 extends over 16 amino acids. Trimming cost V 1 base and J 6 bases, with 15 bases left between them. Germline CDR1 reads LNHNV; CDR2 reads YYDKDF (reference sequence). CDR3 residues: CATSRADRVGDEKLFF. As DNA, the CDR3 is TGTGCCACCAGCAGAGCCGATCGGGTAGGAGATGAAAAACTGTTTTTT.